This T cell receptor (beta chain) derives from a study of shared clonotypes between healthy human individuals (dated by TCRdb to 2018 to 2021). In the study overall: Three men and two women, aged 18 to 49 years, made up the cohort. Blood TCR repertoires of a handful of healthy adults were deeply sequenced to estimate repertoire size and the extent of clonotype sharing between individuals. Different laboratories and diverse techniques were used to prepare libraries and sequence TCR repertoires, to increase sequencing depth and limit assay-specific biases. Per donor, leukapheresis produced somewhere between about 0.94 and 9.5 billion PBMCs. Paper-wide results and their limitations: Sampling was restricted to blood, and TCR repertoires in tissues likely differ from the TCR repertoires found in blood. Based on pairwise subsampling, the degree of clonotype sharing among donors was expected to be affected by sequencing depth. The genetic and exposure-history diversity represented was limited by the small number of donors.

The donors were healthy, HIV-negative adults with no recently reported acute infections or vaccinations. All donors were Caucasian adults living in Nashville, Tennessee, USA. For unsorted samples, about 87 million PBMCs were counted, and genomic DNA was extracted using the QIAamp DNA Blood Mini kit. Blood was collected by leukapheresis, and PBMCs were isolated by Ficoll-Histopaque density gradient centrifugation and then cryopreserved in liquid nitrogen vapor phase. TCR CDR3 regions were amplified from genomic DNA by multiplex PCR using the deep immunoSEQ assay. For each cell subset, the extracted genomic DNA was distributed evenly across all wells of several immunoSEQ 96-well plates, and each plate served as one replicate. For unsorted PBMC, each replicate PCR was loaded with about 270 ng genomic DNA, equivalent to about 30,000 T cell genomes. Ten immunoSEQ deep assay plates were used to sequence the unsorted PBMC genomic DNA. Purified libraries were quantified with a Qubit 3.0 fluorometer, sized on a Bioanalyzer 2100, and re-quantified with the KAPA Library Quantification kit. A separate single-read 150-cycle Illumina NextSeq 550 flow cell was used to sequence each immunoSEQ 96-well plate. The study's own analysis went as follows. Because the immunoSEQ output held only junctional sequences and lacked quality scores, the filtering could not match the filtering applied to full-length reads. To assign V/J genes and CDR3, sequences were annotated using PyIR, a Python wrapper for IgBLAST v1.9, with IMGT germline references. Any read was removed if the V/J assignment was weak (E-value above 1e-6), the CDR3 was missing, or the read contained stop codons, out-of-frame junctions, or ambiguous translated residues. A V3J clonotype was defined by an identical inferred V gene, J gene, and CDR3 amino acid sequence. To compute the percentage overlap between repertoires, the number of shared unique clonotypes was divided by the size of the smaller repertoire. RTK rarefaction, the Chao1 estimator, and Recon v2.1 estimates of unobserved clonotypes were used to assess repertoire richness. Imported from immuneACCESS, the table was reduced by TCRdb to in-frame sequences with V and J called. These copies leave out some clones; in studies compared against another copy, an unresolved V gene accounts for under half, and the cause of the remainder is not known. That table supplies the V and J calls and clone size; D and trimming were determined from the DNA. The sample records approximately 500,000 clones, about 85% of which are singletons. Roughly an eighth of the sample rests with the top ten.

A remark on this clone: What antigen it recognizes has not been identified. No qualities accompany the bases; no much larger clone lies one base away.

The CDR3 runs 16 residues from the cysteine to the phenylalanine. The sequence is cut down to CDR3 DNA, 48 bases in frame from base 1. V was cut back by 1 base and J by 5 bases, leaving a gap of 15 bases between them. The germline V gene gives CDR1 as SGHDN and CDR2 as FVKESK. The chain is made from TRBV14 and TRBJ2-1; the D segment cannot be called with confidence. The clonotype comes from a woman between 35 and 50 years old in good health. Some clones in this sample may be carry-over from other donors' samples. Material: PBMCs. The bases are TGTGCCAGCAGCCAAGTGAGGTGGGGTACTAACAATGAGCAGTTCTTC. Translated, this is CASSQVRWGTNNEQFF.